Listed below are T cell receptor beta chains from one sample, sequenced in a study of memory CD4+ T cells and cytomegalovirus serostatus. Produced via immunoSEQ multiplex PCR; TCRdb's table is partial and in-frame only. The sample includes 55,000 to 65,000 clones, about 81% of them seen just once. The specimen sequenced was memory CD4+ T cells from blood. These receptors all come from an adult in good health and CMV-seronegative. Each CDR3 is given with its conserved first and last residue. The order of the fields is V gene, CDR3 length, D gene, clone size, J gene, CDR3 DNA, CDR3 protein. The D gene is left open where the match is weak. Only some rows state a clone size, as once, few, many or a class for expanded clones.

V: TRBV19
length: 14
D: .
size: few
J: TRBJ1-1
DNA: TGTGCCAGTAATGTCGAGGGGCAGGTCACTGAAGCTTTCTTT
CDR3: CASNVEGQVTEAFF

V: TRBV15
length: 14
D: .
size: .
J: TRBJ1-6
DNA: TGTGCCACCAACACCGGGACAAGAGATTCACCCCTCCACTTT
CDR3: CATNTGTRDSPLHF

V: TRBV4-3
length: 17
D: TRBD1
size: .
J: TRBJ1-1
DNA: TGCGCCAGCAGCCAAGGACCGGGACAGGCGGGCGGCACTGAAGCTTTCTTT
CDR3: CASSQGPGQAGGTEAFF

V: TRBV7-8
length: 14
D: TRBD1
size: .
J: TRBJ1-3
DNA: TGTGCCAGCCGACAGGGTACGAGTGGAAACACCATATATTTT
CDR3: CASRQGTSGNTIYF

V: TRBV5-1
length: 15
D: .
size: .
J: TRBJ1-2
DNA: TGCGCCAGCAGCCCAAATGGGGGCTTCGGGGTGGGCTACACCTTC
CDR3: CASSPNGGFGVGYTF

V: TRBV5-1
length: 14
D: TRBD1
size: .
J: TRBJ1-2
DNA: TGCGCCAGCAGCCCGGGACAGGGTACCTATGGCTACACCTTC
CDR3: CASSPGQGTYGYTF

V: TRBV7-8
length: 15
D: .
size: .
J: TRBJ2-4
DNA: TGTGCCAGCCGGAGGGGAAGGGGCGGCAAAAACATTCAGTACTTC
CDR3: CASRRGRGGKNIQYF

V: TRBV5-5
length: 15
D: .
size: .
J: TRBJ1-6
DNA: TGTGCCAGCAGCATTACTTGGGGGGAAAATTCACCCCTCCACTTT
CDR3: CASSITWGENSPLHF

V: TRBV18
length: 16
D: .
size: .
J: TRBJ1-1
DNA: TGTGCCAGCTCACCACCTAGGGGACTGATGAACACTGAAGCTTTCTTT
CDR3: CASSPPRGLMNTEAFF

V: TRBV6-5
length: 14
D: .
size: once
J: TRBJ2-2
DNA: TGTGCCAGCAGTGAGGGACAGAACACCGGGGAGCTGTTTTTT
CDR3: CASSEGQNTGELFF

V: TRBV7-9
length: 15
D: TRBD2
size: .
J: TRBJ2-7
DNA: TGTGCCAGCAGCCTGAGCGGGGGGGCCAAGGGCGAGCAGTACTTC
CDR3: CASSLSGGAKGEQYF

V: TRBV27
length: 14
D: .
size: .
J: TRBJ1-1
DNA: TGTGCCAGCAGTATCCAAGGCCGTAGGGGCATAGCTTTCTTT
CDR3: CASSIQGRRGIAFF

V: TRBV5-1
length: 15
D: .
size: once
J: TRBJ2-7
DNA: TGCGCCAGCAGCTCGGGAGGCGGACAGGTCTACGAGCAGTACTTC
CDR3: CASSSGGGQVYEQYF

V: TRBV5-8
length: 16
D: .
size: .
J: TRBJ1-1
DNA: TGTGCCAGCAGCGTCTTAGGGGGGGACCTTAACACTGAAGCTTTCTTT
CDR3: CASSVLGGDLNTEAFF

V: TRBV19
length: 11
D: .
size: few
J: TRBJ2-1
DNA: TGTGCCAGTAGTATAGCGGATGAGCAGTTCTTC
CDR3: CASSIADEQFF

V: TRBV7-9
length: 15
D: .
size: .
J: TRBJ2-6
DNA: TGTGCCAGCAGACCTTGGAACTCTGGGGCCAACGTCCTGACTTTC
CDR3: CASRPWNSGANVLTF

V: TRBV7-6
length: 16
D: .
size: few
J: TRBJ2-2
DNA: TGTGCCAGCAGCTTAGTACCTGGTAGCATGGCCGGGGAGCTGTTTTTT
CDR3: CASSLVPGSMAGELFF

V: TRBV5-1
length: 15
D: TRBD2
size: .
J: TRBJ2-1
DNA: TGCGCCAGCAGCTTGTCACTAGCGAAGTACAATGAGCAGTTCTTC
CDR3: CASSLSLAKYNEQFF

V: TRBV14
length: 15
D: .
size: .
J: TRBJ2-5
DNA: TGTGCCAGCAGCCAAGAGACTGGGAATCGGGAGACCCAGTACTTC
CDR3: CASSQETGNRETQYF

V: TRBV28
length: 15
D: .
size: few
J: TRBJ2-3
DNA: TGTGCCAGCAGTACCCCGGTAGCCGGCACAGATACGCAGTATTTT
CDR3: CASSTPVAGTDTQYF

V: TRBV10-2
length: 17
D: TRBD2
size: .
J: TRBJ2-3
DNA: TGCGCCAGCAGTGGGCTAGCGGGGGGGGCTAGCACAGATACGCAGTATTTT
CDR3: CASSGLAGGASTDTQYF

V: TRBV4-1
length: 13
D: TRBD2
size: .
J: TRBJ2-7
DNA: TGCGCCAGCAGCCGAAGCCTAGCGGAGGAGCAGTACTTC
CDR3: CASSRSLAEEQYF

V: TRBV29-1
length: 13
D: .
size: medium-sized
J: TRBJ1-1
DNA: TGCAGCGGTGGAGGGGGTTACGACACTGAAGCTTTCTTT
CDR3: CSGGGGYDTEAFF

V: TRBV28
length: 15
D: TRBD1
size: .
J: TRBJ1-2
DNA: TGTGCCAGCAGTTCGCCCGAGACAGGGGCCTATGGCTACACCTTC
CDR3: CASSSPETGAYGYTF

V: TRBV6-1
length: 15
D: TRBD1
size: .
J: TRBJ1-5
DNA: TGTGCCAGCAGTCTTGGACAGGGGGCCCATCAGCCCCAGCATTTT
CDR3: CASSLGQGAHQPQHF

V: TRBV7-2
length: 15
D: .
size: .
J: TRBJ1-5
DNA: TGTGCCAGCAGCTTAAGGGGGGGGAGCAATCAGCCCCAGCATTTT
CDR3: CASSLRGGSNQPQHF

V: TRBV27
length: 13
D: .
size: .
J: TRBJ1-1
DNA: TGTGCCAGCAGTTTATCCCGCTTAACTGAAGCTTTCTTT
CDR3: CASSLSRLTEAFF